This is a list of T cell receptor beta chains from one sample in a study of blood T cell repertoires in COVID-19. Assay used: immunoSEQ multiplex PCR; TCRdb lists only in-frame clones, some missing. In the table there are fewer than 200,000 clones, over 80% of which are singletons. Input material: PBMCs or T cells enriched from blood (not recorded which). The receptors originated from a woman aged 45 to 65 who had recovered from COVID-19. CDR3s include the opening cysteine and the closing phenylalanine or tryptophan. The D gene is left open where the match is weak. Size is stated for part of the rows, as once, few or many counts, or as a class when the clone is expanded.

d_gene | j_gene | len | abundance | v_gene | CDR3nt | CDR3aa
TRBD2 | TRBJ2-1 | 15 | - | TRBV11-3 | TGTGCCAGCAGCCCACGGACAACGGGGGGTGGTGAGCAGTTCTTC | CASSPRTTGGGEQFF
TRBD1 | TRBJ1-1 | 15 | - | TRBV27 | TGTGCCAGCAGTAGGGAACAGGGGACGAACACTGAAGCTTTCTTT | CASSREQGTNTEAFF
- | TRBJ1-1 | 13 | - | TRBV12-3/TRBV12-4 | TGTGCCAGCAGCCCGACAGGTAACACTGAAGCTTTCTTT | CASSPTGNTEAFF
TRBD1 | TRBJ1-5 | 13 | - | TRBV6-5 | TGTGCCAGCAAGGGACAGTCCAATCAGCCCCAGCATTTT | CASKGQSNQPQHF
- | TRBJ1-1 | 14 | - | TRBV6-1 | TGTGCCAGCAGTGAAGGCAGGATGAACACTGAAGCTTTCTTT | CASSEGRMNTEAFF
TRBD2 | TRBJ2-3 | 18 | - | TRBV18 | TGTGCCAGCTCACCAACCGTAGGACTAGCGGGGAGCACAGATACGCAGTATTTT | CASSPTVGLAGSTDTQYF
- | TRBJ1-2 | 13 | - | TRBV6-5 | TGTGCCAGCAGGGAGGACGGTCGAGGCGGCTACACCTTC | CASREDGRGGYTF
TRBD2 | TRBJ2-3 | 16 | once | TRBV11-2 | TGTGCCAGCAGCTCCGGACTAGCGGGGGGCCCAGATACGCAGTATTTT | CASSSGLAGGPDTQYF
- | TRBJ1-3 | 14 | - | TRBV7-8 | TGTGCCAGCAGCCCGGATGGGCATGGAAACACCATATATTTT | CASSPDGHGNTIYF
- | TRBJ1-3 | 13 | - | TRBV5-1 | TGCGCCAGCAGCTGGGCAGATGGAAACACCATATATTTT | CASSWADGNTIYF
TRBD1 | TRBJ1-5 | 15 | - | TRBV5-5 | TGTGCCAGCAGCCTGGGACAGTTTGGGTTTCAGCCCCAGCATTTT | CASSLGQFGFQPQHF
- | TRBJ2-2 | 15 | - | TRBV28 | TGTGCCAGCAGTTTTATCGGGGCGAACACCGGGGAGCTGTTTTTT | CASSFIGANTGELFF
- | TRBJ1-5 | 16 | - | TRBV7-9 | TGTGCCAGCAGCTTAGCAGGGGGGGCCGGCAATCAGCCCCAGCATTTT | CASSLAGGAGNQPQHF
- | TRBJ1-1 | 13 | few | TRBV25-1 | TGTGCCAGCAGTGTAAGCATGAACACTGAAGCTTTCTTT | CASSVSMNTEAFF
TRBD1 | TRBJ1-2 | 15 | - | TRBV5-4 | TGTGCCAGCAGCTTGGAAGGGACAGGGGTCTATGGCTACACCTTC | CASSLEGTGVYGYTF
- | TRBJ2-3 | 16 | - | TRBV9 | TGTGCCAGCAGCGTAATAAGCGGCCCACCGACAGATACGCAGTATTTT | CASSVISGPPTDTQYF
- | TRBJ2-3 | 14 | - | TRBV5-1 | TGCGCCAGCAGCTTGGGCTCAGTCACAGATACGCAGTATTTT | CASSLGSVTDTQYF
- | TRBJ1-1 | 12 | - | TRBV10-3 | TGTGCCATCAGTGGGCCGGGGACTGAAGCTTTCTTT | CAISGPGTEAFF
- | TRBJ1-3 | 18 | - | TRBV11-3 | TGTGCCAGCAGCTTAGACCAGGGAGGGTCCGCCACTGGAAACACCATATATTTT | CASSLDQGGSATGNTIYF
- | TRBJ1-1 | 12 | - | TRBV5-6 | TGTGCCAGCAGCCGAGGGAGCCCTGAAGCTTTCTTT | CASSRGSPEAFF
TRBD2 | TRBJ2-3 | 18 | once | TRBV5-1 | TGCGCCAGCAGCTTGTATCTAGGGACTAGCGGTAACCCAGATACGCAGTATTTT | CASSLYLGTSGNPDTQYF
- | TRBJ1-1 | 14 | - | TRBV18 | TGTGCCAGCTCAGAGAGGCCCGGCTACACTGAAGCTTTCTTT | CASSERPGYTEAFF
TRBD1 | TRBJ2-2 | 16 | - | TRBV7-9 | TGTGCCAGCAGCCAAGGACTACAGGGGGCCGGCGGGGAGCTGTTTTTT | CASSQGLQGAGGELFF
TRBD1 | TRBJ2-1 | 15 | - | TRBV27 | TGTGCCAGCAGTTTGACAGGGGTTGGAAACAATGAGCAGTTCTTC | CASSLTGVGNNEQFF
- | TRBJ2-1 | 12 | - | TRBV6-2/TRBV6-3 | TGTGCCAGCAGTTACTCGAGTCTTTCCCAGTTCTTC | CASSYSSLSQFF
- | TRBJ1-5 | 16 | - | TRBV27 | TGTGCCAGCAGTGCCAATTCACTACTTAGCAATCAGCCCCAGCATTTT | CASSANSLLSNQPQHF
TRBD2 | TRBJ2-5 | 19 | - | TRBV7-9 | TGTGCCAGCAGCTTCAACGGACTAGCGGGAGAGTCGATGAAAGAGACCCAGTACTTC | CASSFNGLAGESMKETQYF
TRBD2 | TRBJ2-5 | 13 | - | TRBV7-3 | TGTGCCAGCAGCCCGGGAGGGAAAGAGACCCAGTACTTC | CASSPGGKETQYF
- | TRBJ2-5 | 14 | - | TRBV7-2 | TGTGCCAGCAGCCCTGATTATCGGAGGGAGACCCAGTACTTC | CASSPDYRRETQYF
TRBD1 | TRBJ1-2 | 15 | - | TRBV3-1/TRBV3-2 | TGTGCCAGCAGCCGAGACAGGGGATCTAACTATGGCTACACCTTC | CASSRDRGSNYGYTF
TRBD1 | TRBJ1-1 | 12 | - | TRBV10-3 | TGTGCCATCAGCGGGACAGGCACTGAAGCTTTCTTT | CAISGTGTEAFF
TRBD1 | TRBJ2-1 | 13 | - | TRBV29-1 | TGCAGCGTTCGACAGGGGGGCTACAATGAGCAGTTCTTC | CSVRQGGYNEQFF
TRBD1 | TRBJ1-5 | 14 | once | TRBV30 | TGTGCCTGGAGTGCCGGGACAGGCAATCAGCCCCAGCATTTT | CAWSAGTGNQPQHF
TRBD1 | TRBJ1-2 | 14 | - | TRBV11-2 | TGTGCCAGCAGCCCAACAGGGGGAAACTATGGCTACACCTTC | CASSPTGGNYGYTF
TRBD1 | TRBJ1-2 | 12 | - | TRBV19 | TGTGCCACCCTGGACAGGGGCTATGGCTACACCTTC | CATLDRGYGYTF
TRBD2 | TRBJ2-4 | 16 | - | TRBV7-2 | TGTGCCAGCAGCCTGACTAGCCGCACAACCAAAAACATTCAGTACTTC | CASSLTSRTTKNIQYF
TRBD2 | TRBJ2-5 | 15 | - | TRBV5-1 | TGCGCCAGCAGCTCGGGCTCGGGGGGGCAAGAGACCCAGTACTTC | CASSSGSGGQETQYF
TRBD2 | TRBJ2-2 | 16 | - | TRBV7-2 | TGTGCCAGCAGCTTAGTTCTTAGCGGGGGAACCGGGGAGCTGTTTTTT | CASSLVLSGGTGELFF
TRBD1 | TRBJ2-1 | 15 | many | TRBV24-1 | TGTGCCACCAGTGATATAGGGACAGGGCCGAATGAGCAGTTCTTC | CATSDIGTGPNEQFF
- | TRBJ1-3 | 15 | - | TRBV6-5 | TGTGCCAGCAGTTACTCTTCCGGGGGATGGGACACCATATATTTT | CASSYSSGGWDTIYF
TRBD1 | TRBJ1-2 | 14 | - | TRBV15 | TGTGCCACCAGCGGATGGGACAGGGGGTATGGCTACACCTTC | CATSGWDRGYGYTF
TRBD1 | TRBJ2-1 | 14 | - | TRBV5-4 | TGTGCCAGCAGCAAGGGACAGGGTTACAATGAGCAGTTCTTC | CASSKGQGYNEQFF
- | TRBJ1-5 | 15 | - | TRBV7-9 | TGTGCCAGCAGCACAGACAGGCATGGCGCTCAGCCCCAGCATTTT | CASSTDRHGAQPQHF
- | TRBJ2-5 | 15 | - | TRBV10-3 | TGTGCCACCAAGGGGGAGGGAGGGCCCTCAGAGACCCAGTACTTC | CATKGEGGPSETQYF
- | TRBJ2-2 | 15 | - | TRBV15 | TGTGCCACCAGCAGACCCAGGGTTAACGGCGGGGAGCTGTTTTTT | CATSRPRVNGGELFF
- | TRBJ2-5 | 15 | - | TRBV27 | TGTGCCAGTAGACCCGACAGAACTAATAAAGAGACCCAGTACTTC | CASRPDRTNKETQYF
- | TRBJ1-1 | 16 | - | TRBV19 | TGTGCCAGTAGTAAAGCGCCAGGAGGGATGAACACTGAAGCTTTCTTT | CASSKAPGGMNTEAFF
TRBD1 | TRBJ2-1 | 17 | - | TRBV5-1 | TGCGCCAGCAGCTTTGAGGACCGGGACAGGTACCACAATGAGCAGTTCTTC | CASSFEDRDRYHNEQFF
- | TRBJ1-6 | 16 | - | TRBV28 | TGTGCCAGCAGCAGGCCCCAGGGCAAAAAGGATTCACCCCTCCACTTT | CASSRPQGKKDSPLHF
- | TRBJ1-5 | 14 | - | TRBV5-8 | TGTGCCAGCAACGTGTACAGGGCCAATCAGCCCCAGCATTTT | CASNVYRANQPQHF
- | TRBJ2-1 | 14 | - | TRBV29-1 | TGCAGCGTTGCGCAAACGGGCCTCCAGGGTGAGCAGTTCTTC | CSVAQTGLQGEQFF
- | TRBJ1-2 | 12 | - | TRBV28 | TGTGCCAGCAGTTTAGGGCCTTGGGGCTACACCTTC | CASSLGPWGYTF
TRBD1 | TRBJ1-1 | 14 | - | TRBV6-1 | TGTGCCAGCACCCTGGGGGACAGGGGCACTGAAGCTTTCTTT | CASTLGDRGTEAFF
- | TRBJ2-5 | 12 | - | TRBV9 | TGTGCCAGCAGCGTAGAAAGGGGGACCCAGTACTTC | CASSVERGTQYF
- | TRBJ2-5 | 14 | - | TRBV21-1 | TGTGCCAGCAGCGCCCGGGACTCCCAAGAGACCCAGTACTTC | CASSARDSQETQYF
- | TRBJ1-2 | 14 | once | TRBV19 | TGTGCCAGTACCGAACCCCTTTCCAGCTATGGCTACACCTTC | CASTEPLSSYGYTF
- | TRBJ2-1 | 13 | - | TRBV9 | TGTGCCAGCAGCATTCTAGTAGACAATGAGCAGTTCTTC | CASSILVDNEQFF
TRBD2 | TRBJ2-1 | 14 | - | TRBV5-1 | TGCGCCAGCAGCTTCGGACTAGCGGACAATGAGCAGTTCTTC | CASSFGLADNEQFF
TRBD2 | TRBJ2-3 | 14 | few | TRBV7-3 | TGTGCCAGCAGCTTAGTAGCGGGAACAGATACGCAGTATTTT | CASSLVAGTDTQYF